This T cell receptor (beta chain) was captured by sequencing in a study of PD-1 blockade in classical Hodgkin lymphoma. Study-wide findings and caveats: The authors excluded patients who started nivolumab under 1 year after ASCT.

As to this clone: Its antigen is currently unknown.

Specified time point: cycle 4 day 1 (C4D1), after around six weeks of nivolumab. No patient escaped relapse after autologous stem cell transplantation, and brentuximab vedotin exposure varied. Trimming shortened V by 4 bases and J by 7 bases, and 25 bases separated the two germline ends. Germline-derived CDR1 and CDR2 are SGHTA and FQGNSA. The CDR3 runs to 17 residues. Sequenced by immunoSEQ multiplex PCR; TCRdb stores in-frame clones only, minus some. The sample holds approximately 27,000 clones, 82% seen once. The source is a human donor with classical Hodgkin lymphoma. The source was peripheral blood mononuclear cells (PBMCs), collected before the fourth cycle of nivolumab. The rearrangement links TRBV7-2 to TRBJ1-2; D might be TRBD1 (5 bases). DNA for the CDR3: TGTGCCAGCAGCTCAGCCCGGGGGAGGAGGCTTGCCGGTGGCTACACCTTC. This translates into CASSSARGRRLAGGYTF.